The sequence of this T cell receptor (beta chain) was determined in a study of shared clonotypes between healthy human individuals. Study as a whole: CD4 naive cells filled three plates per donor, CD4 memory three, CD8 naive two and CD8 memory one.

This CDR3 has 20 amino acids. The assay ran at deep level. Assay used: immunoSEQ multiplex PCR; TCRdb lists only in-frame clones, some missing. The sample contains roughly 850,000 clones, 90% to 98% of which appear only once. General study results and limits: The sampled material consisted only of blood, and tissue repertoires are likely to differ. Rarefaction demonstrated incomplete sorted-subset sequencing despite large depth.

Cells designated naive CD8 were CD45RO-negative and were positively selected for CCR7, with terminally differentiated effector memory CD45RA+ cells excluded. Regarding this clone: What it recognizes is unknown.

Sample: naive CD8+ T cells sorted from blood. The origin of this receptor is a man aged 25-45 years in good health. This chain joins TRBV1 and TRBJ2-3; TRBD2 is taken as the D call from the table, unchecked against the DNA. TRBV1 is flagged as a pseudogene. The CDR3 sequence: CTSSPPGRRDRAKSTDTQYF. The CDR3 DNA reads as TGCACCAGCAGCCCACCCGGTCGGCGGGACCGGGCTAAAAGCACAGATACGCAGTATTTT.